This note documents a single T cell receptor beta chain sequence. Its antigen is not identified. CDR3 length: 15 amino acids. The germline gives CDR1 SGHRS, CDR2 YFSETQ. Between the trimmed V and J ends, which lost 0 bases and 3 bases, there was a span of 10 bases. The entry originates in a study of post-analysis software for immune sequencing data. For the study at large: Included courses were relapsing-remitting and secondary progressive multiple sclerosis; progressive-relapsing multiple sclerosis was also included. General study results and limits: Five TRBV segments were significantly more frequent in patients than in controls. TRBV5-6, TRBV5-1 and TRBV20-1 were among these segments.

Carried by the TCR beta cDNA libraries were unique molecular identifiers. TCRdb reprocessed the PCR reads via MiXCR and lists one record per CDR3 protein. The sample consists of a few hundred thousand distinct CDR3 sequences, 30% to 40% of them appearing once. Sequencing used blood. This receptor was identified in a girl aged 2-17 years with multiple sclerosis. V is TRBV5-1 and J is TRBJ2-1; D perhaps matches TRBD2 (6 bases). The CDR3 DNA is TGCGCCAGCAGCTTGGTGCGGGACTTCTACAATGAGCAGTTCTTC. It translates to CASSLVRDFYNEQFF.